This T cell receptor beta chain emerged from a study of molecular identifiers for immune sequencing clone quantification. General study findings and limits: Among about a million naive cells, spiked Jurkat TCR RNA from a single cell was reportedly detectable.

TCRdb called the PCR reads again in MiXCR, with one record for every CDR3 protein. This sample has about 97,000 distinct CDR3 sequences; 24% occur once, and the top ten carry 0.94%. The CDR3 consists of 17 residues. V was pared by 4 bases and J by 0 bases, with 10 bases of the junction left unmatched. Germline CDR1 and CDR2: SEHNR and FQNEAQ (reference sequence). The CD8+CD4-CCR7+CD45RA+ phenotype defined the sorted naive CD8 T cells. On this clonotype: Its antigen is not identified. With a much larger clone just one base away, this may be a read error.

This receptor was obtained from a human donor in good health. Some libraries in this study had Jurkat cell RNA spiked in. The sample taken for sequencing was naive CD8+ T cells from blood, with Jurkat cell RNA spiked in. Sample subset: FACS-sorted CD8+CD4-CCR7+CD45RA+ naive T cells. The chain has TRBV7-9 and TRBJ2-7, with 9 bases fitting TRBD2. The CDR3 nucleotides read TGTGCCAGCAGCTCAGGACTAGCGTGGTTTAACTCCTACGAGCAGTACTTC. Translated, it gives CASSSGLAWFNSYEQYF. Full variable domain (outside the CDR3, taken from reference TRBV7-9 and TRBJ2-7): DTGVSQNPRHKITKRGQNVTFRCDPISEHNRLYWYRQTLGQGPEFLTYFQNEAQLEKSRLLSDRFSAERPKGSFSTLEIQRTEQGDSAMYLCASSSGLAWFNSYEQYFGPGTRLTVT.